The 15 T cell receptor beta chains below all came from one sample that was sequenced in a study of cytomegalovirus exposure and HLA in healthy donors. Vbeta (60) and Jbeta (13) primers were used in the PCR. The repertoire was sequenced with immunoSEQ multiplex PCR; TCRdb's copy has only in-frame clones and lacks some. The sample has fewer than 100,000 clones; roughly 80% are singletons. Sample: PBMCs. These receptors originate from a middle-aged man in good health and CMV-seronegative.

The V gene is TRBV18, the J gene TRBJ1-1, with 7 bases lining up with TRBD1. CDR1 is KGHSH and CDR2 is LQKENI in the germline V gene. The V and J ends lost 3 bases and 0 bases, in that order; junction bases with no gene match: 1. The CDR3 has 14 residues. The CDR3 bases are TGTGCCAGCTCACCGGGACAGTTGAACACTGAAGCTTTCTTT. Translating it yields CASSPGQLNTEAFF.

The V and J genes are TRBV28 and TRBJ1-3; D is uncertain. Germline lookup yields CDR1 MDHEN and CDR2 SYDVKM. CDR3 size: 15 residues. Trimming removed 5 bases at V and 0 bases at J, with 11 bases between. The CDR3 region has the DNA TGTGCCAGCAGTATCGGGATTTCCTCTGGAAACACCATATATTTT. Translating gives CASSIGISSGNTIYF.

The V call is TRBV25-1, the J call TRBJ2-6, with no clear D. The germline gives CDR1 MGHDK, CDR2 SYGVNS. Between the trimmed V and J ends, which lost 6 bases and 0 bases, there was a span of 9 bases. CDR3 length: 15 residues. The CDR3: CASSPRGSGANVLTF. The CDR3 DNA is TGTGCCAGCAGCCCTCGCGGCTCTGGGGCCAACGTCCTGACTTTC. The full variable domain, in which reference TRBV25-1 and TRBJ2-6 provide the parts outside the CDR3, is EADIYQTPRYLVIGTGKKITLECSQTMGHDKMYWYQQDPGMELHLIHYSYGVNSTEKGDLSSESTVSRIRTEHFPLTLESARPSHTSQYLCASSPRGSGANVLTFGAGSRLTVL.

J is TRBJ2-7 and V is TRBV5-3, with 7 positions matching TRBD2. TRBV5-3 is reported as an ORF; its role is uncertain. Trimming took 1 base from V and 0 from J; bases not matched to a gene: 4. The CDR3 sequence is 15 residues long. CDR3 sequence: CARSLREESSYEQYF. The CDR3 nucleotides are TGTGCCAGAAGCTTGCGGGAGGAGAGCTCCTACGAGCAGTACTTC.

This chain links TRBV19 with TRBJ2-7; 14 bases are a match to TRBD2. The CDR3 runs 19 residues. The ends lost 3 bases at V and 2 bases at J; junction bases unmatched: 12. Germline CDR1 reads LNHDA; CDR2 reads SQIVND (reference sequence). The CDR3 spells CASSIGRISTSGGAYEQYF. The CDR3 DNA follows: TGTGCCAGTAGTATCGGACGGATTTCGACTAGCGGGGGGGCCTACGAGCAGTACTTC.

J is TRBJ1-6 and V is TRBV4-1, with D maybe TRBD1 (5 bases). This CDR3 contains 14 residues. Germline V CDR1 and CDR2: MGHRA, YSYEKL. V was trimmed by 0 bases and J by 7 bases, leaving 7 bases between them. CDR3 in amino acids: CASSQDRGNSPLHF. In DNA, the CDR3 is TGCGCCAGCAGCCAAGATCGGGGGAATTCACCCCTCCACTTT.

This clone has a handful of counts. V is TRBV29-1 and J is TRBJ2-1, with 9 bases fitting TRBD1. Germline V CDR1 and CDR2: SQVTM, ANQGSEA. V lost 6 bases, J lost 7 bases, and 13 bases stayed unmatched. The CDR3 length is 15 residues. The DNA of the CDR3 is TGCAGCGTATCAGTCCTACAGGGGGCGTCGAATGAGCAGTTCTTC. This gives the protein CSVSVLQGASNEQFF.

The chain is built from TRBV7-2 and TRBJ1-4; D is undetermined. The CDR3 has 14 residues. With 5 bases removed from V and 7 bases from J, the gap between germline ends came to 14 bases. Germline assignment: CDR1 SGHTA and CDR2 FQGNSA. The CDR3 nucleotides are TGTGCCAGCAGCACGCGGGCTAAGAGTGAAAAACTGTTTTTT. Its protein is CASSTRAKSEKLFF.

The chain employs TRBV7-2 and TRBJ2-7; 11 nucleotides agree with TRBD2. CDR3 length: 15 amino acids. Germline V gives CDR1 SGHTA, CDR2 FQGNSA. J gave up 1 base and V 3 bases, and 2 bases lay outside the gene matches. The CDR3 protein is CASSFGLAGSYEQYF. Here the CDR3 DNA reads TGTGCCAGCAGCTTCGGACTAGCGGGTTCCTACGAGCAGTACTTC. Based on the CDR3 plus reference TRBV7-2 and TRBJ2-7, the full variable domain is GAGVSQSPSNKVTEKGKDVELRCDPISGHTALYWYRQSLGQGLEFLIYFQGNSAPDKSGLPSDRFSAERTGGSVSTLTIQRTQQEDSAVYLCASSFGLAGSYEQYFGPGTRLTVT.

The chain combines TRBV5-6 with TRBJ2-1; D is uncertain. The CDR3 is 12 amino acids. Germline V gene sequence: CDR1 SGHDT, CDR2 YYEEEE. Between the trimmed V and J ends, which lost 3 bases and 7 bases, there was a span of 8 bases. In DNA form, the CDR3 reads TGTGCCAGCAGCTCGCTATGGAATGAGCAGTTCTTC. Encoded protein: CASSSLWNEQFF.

The rearrangement joins TRBV27 to TRBJ2-7, with D possibly being TRBD1 (6 bases). The CDR3 is 15 residues long. Trimming stripped 4 bases from V and 2 bases from J, with 15 bases between. The germline gives CDR1 MNHEY, CDR2 SMNVEV (reference sequence). In nucleotides, the CDR3 is TGTGCCAGCAGTTCGGCCGGGACACGAGCCTACGAGCAGTACTTC. It encodes CASSSAGTRAYEQYF.

The chain uses TRBV5-4 and TRBJ2-3; D uncertain. The germline V and J ends were trimmed by 4 bases and 0 bases, with 9 bases remaining between them. Germline-derived CDR1 and CDR2 are SGHNT and YYREEE (reference sequence). CDR3 length: 14 residues. The CDR3 loop is CASSLRISTDTQYF. Written as DNA, the CDR3 is TGTGCCAGCAGCCTGCGTATTAGCACAGATACGCAGTATTTT.

The chain combines TRBV15 with TRBJ1-4; perhaps TRBD1 as D (5 bases). CDR1 LNHNV and CDR2 YYDKDF come from the germline V gene (reference sequence). The CDR3 runs to 15 residues. The V and J ends lost 2 bases and 7 bases respectively, with 14 bases between them. The CDR3 DNA is TGTGCCACCAGCAGACAGGGTGGAGTAAGTGAAAAACTGTTTTTT. This codes for CATSRQGGVSEKLFF.

This clone was detected only once. This chain links TRBV4-1 with TRBJ2-1; 10 nucleotides agree with TRBD2. CDR3 length: 17 amino acids. V gave up 4 bases and J gave up 4 bases; unmatched junction bases: 10. Germline V CDR1 and CDR2: MGHRA, YSYEKL. The CDR3 region is CASSPTLAGGTYNEQFF. The DNA for the CDR3 is TGCGCCAGCAGCCCAACGTTAGCGGGGGGCACATACAATGAGCAGTTCTTC.

To note about this clone: Its ends do not fully match the called genes, so a read error is possible. The chain uses TRBV7-9 and TRBJ1-2, with D hard to call. The CDR3 runs to 13 residues. Germline V gene sequence: CDR1 SEHNR, CDR2 FQNEAQ (reference sequence). CDR3 bases: TGTTCCAGCAGCTTCTCCGGTTCCAATGGCTACACCTTC. Its protein product is CSSSFSGSNGYTF.